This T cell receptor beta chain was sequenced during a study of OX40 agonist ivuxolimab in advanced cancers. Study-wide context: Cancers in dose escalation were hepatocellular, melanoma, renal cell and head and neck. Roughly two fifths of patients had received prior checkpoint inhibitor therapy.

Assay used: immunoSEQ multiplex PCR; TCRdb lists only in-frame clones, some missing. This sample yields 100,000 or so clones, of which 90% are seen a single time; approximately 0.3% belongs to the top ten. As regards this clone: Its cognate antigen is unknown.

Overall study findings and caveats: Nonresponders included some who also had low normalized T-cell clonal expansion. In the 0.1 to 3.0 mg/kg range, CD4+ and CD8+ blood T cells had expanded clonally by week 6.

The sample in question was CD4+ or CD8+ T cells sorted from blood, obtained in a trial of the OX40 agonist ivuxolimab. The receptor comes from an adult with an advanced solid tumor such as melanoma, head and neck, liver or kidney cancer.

For the CDR3, the DNA is TGTGCCAGCAGCTTGGCTACTAGCGGGGAGACCCAGTACTTC. Its translation: CASSLATSGETQYF. This chain links TRBV5-6 with TRBJ2-5; TRBD2 agrees at 9 bases. V shed 0 bases and J 5 bases; nucleotides not matched to a gene: 2. The germline CDR1 and CDR2 sequences are SGHDT and YYEEEE. This CDR3 contains 14 residues.